The TCR beta chain described here comes from a study of blood T cell repertoires in COVID-19. Study-level background: PBMCs, B-cell-depleted T cells, or T cells were the source of the cDNA or gDNA that made up the material.

CDR1 and CDR2 (germline): SEHNR, FQNEAQ (reference sequence). The CDR3 length is 12 residues. The V gene end was trimmed by 11 bases and the J gene end by 5 bases; junction bases not matched to a gene: 4. The table came from immunoSEQ multiplex PCR; TCRdb's copy has only in-frame clones and leaves some out. The profile shows around 380,000 clones, approximately 87% of them singletons. The clonotype originates from a man aged 30-40 years who had recovered from COVID-19. The rearrangement uses TRBV7-9 and TRBJ2-2, with TRBD2 identical over 8 bases. Sequenced sample: PBMCs or T cells enriched from blood (not recorded which). CDR3 DNA: TGTGCCCGGGAGGGGGTAACCGGGGAGCTGTTTTTT. Protein: CAREGVTGELFF.